Detailed here is one T cell receptor (beta chain). The antigen is not known. The sample is drawn from a study of vaccination and CD4 T cells after COVID-19. Study-level background: From HCoV-229E, HCoV-OC43, HCoV-NL63 and SARS-CoV-2, overlapping spike peptides were used to stimulate the cells.

Treatment here: approximately 10-day PBMC culture with coronavirus spike peptide pools or control peptides (ViraFEST assay). For ViraFEST, peptide pools expanded antigen-specific T cells, after which the TCRs were sequenced. The CDR3 is made up of 15 amino acids. Trimming took off 6 bases at V and 1 base at J, with 13 bases between the two ends. CDR1 and CDR2 from the germline V gene are MNHNS and SASEGT. CD4+ T cells that had been cultured provided DNA sequenced with the Oncomine TCR Beta short-read assay. Each CDR3 protein gets one entry after TCRdb re-called the PCR reads with MiXCR. The table has fewer than 20,000 distinct CDR3 sequences, about 60% seen once; the top ten hold about 11%.

J is TRBJ1-5 and V is TRBV6-1; no clear D gene. The sequenced sample was CD4+ T cells from blood, cultured in vitro. The clonotype was recovered from a human donor who had recovered from COVID-19. The CDR3, as DNA: TGTGCCAGCAGGACTGGACGGGGAAGCAATCAGCCCCAGCATTTT. Translating it yields CASRTGRGSNQPQHF.